The 8 T cell receptor beta chains given below trace back to one sample, sequenced in a study of T cell clonality in common variable immunodeficiency. General study findings and limits: Fewer deletions and N-nucleotide insertions were reportedly seen in common variable immunodeficiency TCR beta sequences.

No antigen has been identified for these receptors. Method: immunoSEQ multiplex PCR; TCRdb's copy keeps in-frame clones and lacks some. The sample has approximately 29,000 clones, none seen only once. Sequences were obtained from peripheral blood mononuclear cells. These receptors were collected from a human donor with common variable immunodeficiency.

This clone was picked up many times. The CDR3 extends 3 residues past the end of the read, so its final part is completed from the germline J gene. This chain joins TRBV20-1 and TRBJ2-5, with a weak D call TRBD1 (6 bases). The CDR3 is made up of 14 amino acids. Trimming took 6 bases from V and 2 from J, leaving 16 bases between them. Germline CDR1 is DFQATT and CDR2 is SNEGSKA (reference sequence). Incomplete CDR3 DNA: TGCAGTGCGAGGGGGTTAGTACCTCAAGAGACC. This codes for CSARGLVPQET. The entire CDR3 is CSARGLVPQETQYF.

Remarks on this clone: The CDR3 end is not reached by the read, which stops 3 residues before it; the germline J gene fills it in. The chain uses TRBV2 and TRBJ2-7; 10 positions match TRBD1. J lost 5 bases, V lost 11 bases, and 15 bases had no gene match. This CDR3 comprises 15 residues. Germline V gives CDR1 SNHLY, CDR2 FYNNEI. CDR3 DNA, as far as it was read: TGTGCCGCAAGGAAGACAGGGGGCGCCGGGGACGAG. Residues: CAARKTGGAGDE. The full CDR3 sequence reads CAARKTGGAGDEQYF. Full variable domain (rest looked up from reference TRBV2 and TRBJ2-7): EPEVTQTPSHQVTQMGQEVILRCVPISNHLYFYWYRQILGQKVEFLVSFYNNEISEKSEIFDDQFSVERPDGSNFTLKIRSTKLEDSAMYFCAARKTGGAGDEQYFGPGTRLTVT.

This clone was counted at least ten times. The read stops 3 residues short of the end of the CDR3; the missing end is completed from the germline J gene. The V gene is TRBV7-3, the J gene TRBJ2-3; the match to TRBD2 covers 7 bases. CDR3 length: 15 residues. The germline V gene encodes CDR1 SGHTA and CDR2 FQGTGA. V dropped 5 bases and J dropped 1; count of bases not matched to a gene: 6. CDR3 region: CASSVGDYRTDTQYF. Incomplete CDR3 DNA: TGTGCCAGCAGCGTTGGGGACTACCGCACAGATACG.

This clone turned up a few times. Here the CDR3 reads CASSYRLAGRETQYF. The part of the CDR3 DNA that was read is TGTGCCAGCAGTTACCGTCTAGCGGGTAGAGAGACC. This chain joins TRBV6-2 or TRBV6-3 and TRBJ2-5; TRBD2 agrees at 8 bases. With the read ending 3 residues before the CDR3 end, the germline J gene is used to fill in that end. In germline, CDR1 is MNHEY, CDR2 SVGEGT. The CDR3 is made up of 15 amino acids. V lost 2 bases, J lost 4 bases, and 6 bases stayed unmatched.

This clone was seen many times. The read is 3 residues too short to cover the CDR3 end, so that end is filled in from the germline J gene. The chain employs TRBV12-3 or TRBV12-4 and TRBJ2-1; 8 bases line up with TRBD2. CDR3 size: 14 residues. After removal of 7 bases from V and 5 bases from J, the junction contained 7 bases not matched to a gene. The chain's CDR3 is CASTRTSFHNEQFF. CDR3 bases read: TGTGCCAGCACCCGGACTAGCTTCCACAATGAG.

A remark on this clone: The read terminates 3 residues before the CDR3 end, so the remaining end is supplied by the germline J gene. The chain uses TRBV20-1 and TRBJ2-5; D gene ambiguous. Trimming stripped 3 bases from V and 5 bases from J, with 10 bases between. The CDR3 contains 12 residues. Germline CDR1 DFQATT, CDR2 SNEGSKA (reference sequence). Here the CDR3 reads CSASRLRETQYF. Partial CDR3 DNA: TGCAGTGCTAGTCGACTGCGGGAGACC.

Ten or more counts support this clone. The CDR3 is cut off 3 residues early in the read; its end comes from the germline J gene. The chain employs TRBV19 and TRBJ1-1; a weak D match, TRBD1 (5 bases). Trimming took off 3 bases at V and 6 bases at J, with 14 bases between the two ends. This CDR3 is built from 14 residues. CDR1 and CDR2 (germline): LNHDA, SQIVND (reference sequence). The CDR3 region is CASSISGAVAEAFF. The sequenced CDR3 bases are TGTGCCAGTAGTATTAGTGGGGCCGTTGCTGAA.

The table lists this clone with a few counts. The DNA ends 3 residues before the CDR3 does, and the rest of the CDR3 is filled in from the germline J gene. The chain links TRBV19 to TRBJ2-2; D assignment may be TRBD1 or TRBD2 (5 bases each). Germline V CDR1 and CDR2: LNHDA, SQIVND (reference sequence). V was clipped by 1 base and J by 3 bases, with 6 bases between them. The CDR3 extends over 14 amino acids. The CDR3 DNA, read in part, is TGTGCCAGTAGTATAGGAGGGGACACCGGGGAG. As protein: CASSIGGDTGE. The full-length CDR3 reads as CASSIGGDTGELFF.